A single sample gave rise to the 4 T cell receptor beta chains below, sequenced in a study of T cell repertoires in cytomegalovirus infection. In TCRdb, the reads were re-called with MiXCR into one record per CDR3 protein. This table has about 150,000 distinct CDR3 sequences, around a quarter appearing once. Specimen: PBMCs. Receptor source: a human donor in good health (CMV status not recorded). Some clones in this sample may be carry-over from other donors' samples.

This clonotype was observed at least ten times. Written as DNA, the CDR3 is TGTGCCAGCAGCTTAGGGGGGCCCTTACCTGAAGCTTTCTTT. Translation: CASSLGGPLPEAFF. This chain joins TRBV7-9 and TRBJ1-1; weak D call: TRBD1 (6 bases). The ends were cut back, 1 base at V and 6 bases at J, with 12 bases in the middle. From germline, CDR1 is SEHNR and CDR2 FQNEAQ (reference sequence). CDR3 length: 14 residues.

The chain combines TRBV6-1 with TRBJ1-1; D not resolved. Trimming removed 8 bases at V and 9 bases at J, with 13 bases between. CDR1 MNHNS and CDR2 SASEGT come from the germline V gene. CDR3 size: 11 residues. The CDR3 DNA follows: TGTGCCAGCGCCCCCGGCAGTAAAGCTTTCTTT. Translation gives CASAPGSKAFF.

Regarding this clonotype: A much larger clone sits a single nucleotide away, making a read error possible. The chain joins TRBV6-2 or TRBV6-3 to TRBJ2-7; D call uncertain. V lost 0 bases and J lost 6, with 9 bases in between. Germline V CDR1 and CDR2: MNHEY, SVGEGT. CDR3 length: 13 residues. The CDR3 DNA follows: TGTGCCAGCAGTTACTCTATCAACTGCGAGCAGTACTTC. This codes for CASSYSINCEQYF.

The table lists this clonotype with many counts. The chain joins TRBV7-2 to TRBJ2-5; D not resolved. Germline V CDR1 and CDR2: SGHTA, FQGNSA. This CDR3 comprises 12 residues. V lost 1 base to trimming and J lost 5 bases, with 5 bases between them. CDR3 region: CASSLVGETQYF. The CDR3 region has the DNA TGTGCCAGCAGCTTAGTAGGGGAGACCCAGTACTTC.